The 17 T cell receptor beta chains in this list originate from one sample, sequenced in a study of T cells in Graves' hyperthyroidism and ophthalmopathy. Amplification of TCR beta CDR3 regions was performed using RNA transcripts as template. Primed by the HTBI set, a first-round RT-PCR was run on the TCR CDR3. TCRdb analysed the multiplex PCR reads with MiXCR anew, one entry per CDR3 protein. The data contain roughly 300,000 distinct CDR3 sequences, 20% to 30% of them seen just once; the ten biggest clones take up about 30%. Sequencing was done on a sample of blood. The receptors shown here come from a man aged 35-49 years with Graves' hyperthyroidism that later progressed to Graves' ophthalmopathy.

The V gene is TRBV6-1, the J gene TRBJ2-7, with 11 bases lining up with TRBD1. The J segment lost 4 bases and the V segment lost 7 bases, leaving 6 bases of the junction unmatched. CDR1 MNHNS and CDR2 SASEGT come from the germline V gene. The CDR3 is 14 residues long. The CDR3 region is CASNLDRGPYEQYF. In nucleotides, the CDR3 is TGTGCCAGCAACCTGGACAGGGGGCCGTACGAGCAGTACTTC.

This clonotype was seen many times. CDR3 residues: CSAFSGNTEAFF. CDR3 nucleotide sequence: TGCAGTGCTTTTTCGGGGAACACTGAAGCTTTCTTT. J is TRBJ1-1 and V is TRBV20-1; D is undetermined. The V and J ends lost 5 bases and 1 base respectively, with 8 bases between them. The CDR3 sequence is 12 residues long. Germline loops: CDR1 DFQATT, CDR2 SNEGSKA (reference sequence).

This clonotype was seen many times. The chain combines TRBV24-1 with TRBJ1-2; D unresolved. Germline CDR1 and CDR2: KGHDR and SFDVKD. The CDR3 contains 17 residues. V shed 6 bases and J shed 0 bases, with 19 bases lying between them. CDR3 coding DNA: TGTGCCACCAGTCCCTCGGGGTCGGTTAACCCTAACTATGGCTACACCTTC. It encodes CATSPSGSVNPNYGYTF.

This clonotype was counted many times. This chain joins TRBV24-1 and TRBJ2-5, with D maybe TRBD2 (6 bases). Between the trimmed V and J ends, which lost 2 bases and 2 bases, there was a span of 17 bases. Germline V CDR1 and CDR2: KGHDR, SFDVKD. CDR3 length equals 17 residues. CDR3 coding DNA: TGTGCCACCAGTGATTCCTCGTCCCCTAGCGAGCAAGAGACCCAGTACTTC. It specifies CATSDSSSPSEQETQYF.

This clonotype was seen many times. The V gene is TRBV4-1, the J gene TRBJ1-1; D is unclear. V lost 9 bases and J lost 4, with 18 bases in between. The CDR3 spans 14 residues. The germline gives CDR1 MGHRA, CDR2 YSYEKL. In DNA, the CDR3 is TGCGCCAGTTCTCTCCTTTTTGTGGTCACTGAAGCTTTCTTT. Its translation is CASSLLFVVTEAFF.

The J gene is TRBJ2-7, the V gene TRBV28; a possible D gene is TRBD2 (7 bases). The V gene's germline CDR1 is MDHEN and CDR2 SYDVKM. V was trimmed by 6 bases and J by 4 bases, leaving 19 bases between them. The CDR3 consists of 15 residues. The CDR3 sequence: CASRVGGAKSYEQYF. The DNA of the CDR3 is TGTGCCAGCAGGGTAGGGGGGGCCAAATCATACGAGCAGTACTTC. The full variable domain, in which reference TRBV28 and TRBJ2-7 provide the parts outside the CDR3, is DVKVTQSSRYLVKRTGEKVFLECVQDMDHENMFWYRQDPGLGLRLIYFSYDVKMKEKGDIPEGYSVSREKKERFSLILESASTNQTSMYLCASRVGGAKSYEQYFGPGTRLTVT.

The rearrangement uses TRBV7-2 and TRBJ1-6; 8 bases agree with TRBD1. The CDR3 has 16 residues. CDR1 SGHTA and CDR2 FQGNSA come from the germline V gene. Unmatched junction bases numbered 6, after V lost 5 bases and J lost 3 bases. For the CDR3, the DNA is TGTGCCAGCAGCCCGGACAGGGCCCTCTATAATTCACCCCTCCACTTT. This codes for CASSPDRALYNSPLHF.

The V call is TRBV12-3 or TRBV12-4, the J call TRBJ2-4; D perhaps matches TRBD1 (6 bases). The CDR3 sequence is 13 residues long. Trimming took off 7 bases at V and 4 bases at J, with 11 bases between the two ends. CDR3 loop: CASTPDRKNIQYF. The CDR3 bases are TGTGCCAGCACCCCCGACAGGAAAAACATTCAGTACTTC.

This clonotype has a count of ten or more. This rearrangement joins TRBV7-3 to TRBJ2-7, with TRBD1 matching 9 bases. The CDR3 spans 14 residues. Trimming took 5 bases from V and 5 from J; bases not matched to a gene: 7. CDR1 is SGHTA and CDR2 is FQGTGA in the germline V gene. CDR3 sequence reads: CASSQTGQGDEQYF. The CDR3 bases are TGTGCCAGCAGCCAAACGGGACAGGGCGACGAGCAGTACTTC.

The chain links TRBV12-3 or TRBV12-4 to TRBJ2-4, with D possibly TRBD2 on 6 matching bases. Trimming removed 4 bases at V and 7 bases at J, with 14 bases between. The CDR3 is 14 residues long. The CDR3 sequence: CASSSRHAGNIQYF. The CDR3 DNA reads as TGTGCCAGCAGTTCCCGACATGCGGGGAACATTCAGTACTTC.

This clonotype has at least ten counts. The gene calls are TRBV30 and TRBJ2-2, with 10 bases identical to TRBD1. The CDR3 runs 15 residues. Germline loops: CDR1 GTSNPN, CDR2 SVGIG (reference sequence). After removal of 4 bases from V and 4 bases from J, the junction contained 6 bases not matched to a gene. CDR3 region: CAWKWRDRGTGELFF. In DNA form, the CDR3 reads TGTGCCTGGAAATGGAGGGACAGGGGCACCGGGGAGCTGTTTTTT.

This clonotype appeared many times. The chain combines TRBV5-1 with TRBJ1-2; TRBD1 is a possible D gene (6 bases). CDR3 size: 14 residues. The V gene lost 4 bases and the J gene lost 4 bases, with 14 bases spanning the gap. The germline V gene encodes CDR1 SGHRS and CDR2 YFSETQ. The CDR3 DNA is TGCGCCAGCAGCACGGAGGGGGGGGGCTATGGCTACACCTTC. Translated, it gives CASSTEGGGYGYTF.

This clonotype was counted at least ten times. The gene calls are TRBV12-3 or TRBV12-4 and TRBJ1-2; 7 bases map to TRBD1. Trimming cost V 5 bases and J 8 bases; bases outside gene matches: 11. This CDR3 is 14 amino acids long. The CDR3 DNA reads TGTGCCAGCAGTCAAGCACAGGGGTCTAGGGGCTACACCTTC. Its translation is CASSQAQGSRGYTF.

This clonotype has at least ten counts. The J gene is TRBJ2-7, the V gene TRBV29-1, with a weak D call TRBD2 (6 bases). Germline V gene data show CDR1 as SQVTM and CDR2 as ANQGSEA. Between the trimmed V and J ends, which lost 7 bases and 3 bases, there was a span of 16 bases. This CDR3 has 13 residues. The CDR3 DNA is TGCAGCGCCCGACTAGGCACTAGCTACGAGCAGTACTTC. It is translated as CSARLGTSYEQYF.

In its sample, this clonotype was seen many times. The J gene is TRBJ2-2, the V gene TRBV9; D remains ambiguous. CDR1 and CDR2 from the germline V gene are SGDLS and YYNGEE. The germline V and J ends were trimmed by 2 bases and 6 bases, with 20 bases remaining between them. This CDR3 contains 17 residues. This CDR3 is CASSVMIRATESGELFF. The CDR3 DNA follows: TGTGCCAGCAGCGTCATGATTAGGGCCACCGAATCCGGGGAGCTGTTTTTT.

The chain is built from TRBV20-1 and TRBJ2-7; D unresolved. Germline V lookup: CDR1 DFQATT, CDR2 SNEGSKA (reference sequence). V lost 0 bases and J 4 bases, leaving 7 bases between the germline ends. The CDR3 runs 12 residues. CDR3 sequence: CSARDTSYEQYF. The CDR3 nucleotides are TGCAGTGCTAGAGATACCAGTTACGAGCAGTACTTC.

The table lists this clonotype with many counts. The CDR3 DNA is TGCAGTGCGTCCGGGACAGGGCATTCTGGCTACACCTTC. This translates into CSASGTGHSGYTF. The chain recombines TRBV20-1 with TRBJ1-2; 9 nucleotides align to TRBD1. CDR1 DFQATT and CDR2 SNEGSKA come from the germline V gene (reference sequence). The CDR3 totals 13 residues. The ends lost 6 bases at V and 7 bases at J; junction bases unmatched: 9.